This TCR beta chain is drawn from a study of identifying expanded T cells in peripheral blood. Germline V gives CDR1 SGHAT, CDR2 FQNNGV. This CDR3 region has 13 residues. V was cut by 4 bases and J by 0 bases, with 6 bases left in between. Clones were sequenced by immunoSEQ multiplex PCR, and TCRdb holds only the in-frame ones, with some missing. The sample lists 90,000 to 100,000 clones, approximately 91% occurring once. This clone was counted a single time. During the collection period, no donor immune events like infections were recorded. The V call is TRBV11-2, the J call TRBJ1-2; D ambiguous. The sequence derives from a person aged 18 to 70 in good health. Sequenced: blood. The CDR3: CASSSPPNYGYTF. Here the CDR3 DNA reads TGTGCCAGCAGCTCCCCACCTAACTATGGCTACACCTTC.